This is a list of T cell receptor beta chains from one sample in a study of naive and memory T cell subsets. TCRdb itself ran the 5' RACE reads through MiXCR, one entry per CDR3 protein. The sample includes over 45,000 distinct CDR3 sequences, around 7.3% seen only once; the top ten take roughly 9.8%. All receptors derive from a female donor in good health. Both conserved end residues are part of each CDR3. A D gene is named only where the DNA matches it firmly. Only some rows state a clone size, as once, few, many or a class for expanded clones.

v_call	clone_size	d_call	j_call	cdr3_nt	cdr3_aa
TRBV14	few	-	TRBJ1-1	TGTGCCAGCAGCCGAAACCAGGGGCGCCCTCGGAACACTGAAGCTTTCTTT	CASSRNQGRPRNTEAFF
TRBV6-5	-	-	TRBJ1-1	TGTGCCAGCAGTTACTCGAAGGCAGGTCCTCCGAACCCTTTCTTT	CASSYSKAGPPNPFF
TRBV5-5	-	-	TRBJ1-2	TGTGCCAGCAGCTTGATGGGGGGGAATCTTAACTATGGCTACACCTTC	CASSLMGGNLNYGYTF
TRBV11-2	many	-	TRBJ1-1	TGTGCCAGCAGCTCCGTGGACCTTTCGACTTTCTTT	CASSSVDLSTFF
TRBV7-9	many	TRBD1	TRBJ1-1	TGTGCCAGCAGCTTCAGGACAGGGGGGATGAACACTGAAGCTTTCTTT	CASSFRTGGMNTEAFF
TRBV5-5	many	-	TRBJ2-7	TGTGCCAGCAGCTGGACGGGAAGCTCCTACGAGCAGTACTTC	CASSWTGSSYEQYF
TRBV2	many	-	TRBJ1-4	TGTGCCAGCAGTGACTGGGACGGGGTCATTGGGGAAAAACTGTTTTTT	CASSDWDGVIGEKLFF
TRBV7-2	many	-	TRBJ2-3	TGTGCCAGCAGCTTTGGGGGGCGGGCAGATACGCAGTATTTT	CASSFGGRADTQYF
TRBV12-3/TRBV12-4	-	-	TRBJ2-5	TGTGCCAGCAGTCGACTAGGCTTTAGGGAGACCCAGTACTTC	CASSRLGFRETQYF
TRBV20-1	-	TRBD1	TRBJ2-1	TGCAGTGCCCCGGCCGCGACAGGGTTCCCGAATGAGCAGTTCTTC	CSAPAATGFPNEQFF
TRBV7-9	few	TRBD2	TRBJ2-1	TGTGCCAGCAGCTTAGAGGGACTAGCGGGGAGTGAGCAGTTCTTC	CASSLEGLAGSEQFF
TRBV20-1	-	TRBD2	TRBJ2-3	TGCAGTGTGCCGAGAAAGCGGGGATCAGATACGCAGTATTTT	CSVPRKRGSDTQYF
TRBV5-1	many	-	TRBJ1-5	TGCGCCAGCAGCCCCGAGGGGGGTAGCAATCAGCCCCAGCATTTT	CASSPEGGSNQPQHF